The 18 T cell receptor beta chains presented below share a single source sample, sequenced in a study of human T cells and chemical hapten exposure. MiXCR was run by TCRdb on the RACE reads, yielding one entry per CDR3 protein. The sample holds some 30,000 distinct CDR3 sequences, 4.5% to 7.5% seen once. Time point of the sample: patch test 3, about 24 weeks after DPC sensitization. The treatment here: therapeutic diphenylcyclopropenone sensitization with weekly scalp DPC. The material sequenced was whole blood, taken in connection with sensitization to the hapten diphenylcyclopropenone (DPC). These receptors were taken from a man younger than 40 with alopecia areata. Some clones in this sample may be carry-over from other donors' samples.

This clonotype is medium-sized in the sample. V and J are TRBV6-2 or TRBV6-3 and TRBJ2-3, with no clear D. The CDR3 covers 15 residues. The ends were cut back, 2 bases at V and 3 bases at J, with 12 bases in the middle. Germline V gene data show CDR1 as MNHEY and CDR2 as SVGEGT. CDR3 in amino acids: CASSYTQFGTDTQYF. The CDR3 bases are TGTGCCAGCAGTTACACTCAGTTTGGGACAGATACGCAGTATTTT.

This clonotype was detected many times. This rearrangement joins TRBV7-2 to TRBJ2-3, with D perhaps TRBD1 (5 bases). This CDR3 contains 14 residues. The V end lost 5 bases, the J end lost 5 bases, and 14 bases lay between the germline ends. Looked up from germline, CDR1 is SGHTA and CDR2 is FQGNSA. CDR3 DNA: TGTGCCAGCAGCCTGGAGTGGGGCGGAGATACGCAGTATTTT. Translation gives CASSLEWGGDTQYF.

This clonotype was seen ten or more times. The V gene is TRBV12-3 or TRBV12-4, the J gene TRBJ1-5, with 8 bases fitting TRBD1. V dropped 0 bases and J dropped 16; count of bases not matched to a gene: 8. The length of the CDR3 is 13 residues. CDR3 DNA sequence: TGTGCCAGCAGTTTAGCTCGACAGGGGTCCCCCCATTTT. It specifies CASSLARQGSPHF.

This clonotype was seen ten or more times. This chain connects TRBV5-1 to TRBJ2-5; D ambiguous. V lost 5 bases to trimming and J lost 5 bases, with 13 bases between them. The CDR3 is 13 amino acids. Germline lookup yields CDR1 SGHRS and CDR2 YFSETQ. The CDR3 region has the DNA TGCGCCAGCAGTCCGGGCTCCGGCGAGACCCAGTACTTC. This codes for CASSPGSGETQYF.

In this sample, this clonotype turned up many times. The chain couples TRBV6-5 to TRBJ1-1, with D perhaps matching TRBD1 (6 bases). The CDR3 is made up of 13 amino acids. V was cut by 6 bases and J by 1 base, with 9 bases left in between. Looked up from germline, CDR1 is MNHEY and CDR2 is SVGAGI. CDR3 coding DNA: TGTGCCAGCAGACCGGGACAGAACACTGAAGCTTTCTTT. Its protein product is CASRPGQNTEAFF.

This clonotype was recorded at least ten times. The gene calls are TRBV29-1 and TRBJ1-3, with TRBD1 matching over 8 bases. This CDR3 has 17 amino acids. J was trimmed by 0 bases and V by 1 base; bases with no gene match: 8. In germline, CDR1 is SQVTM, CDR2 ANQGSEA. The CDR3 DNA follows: TGCAGCGTTGAAGCGGGGGACAGGACGAGCTCTGGAAACACCATATATTTT. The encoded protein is CSVEAGDRTSSGNTIYF. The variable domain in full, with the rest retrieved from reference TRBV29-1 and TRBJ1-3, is SAVISQKPSRDICQRGTSLTIQCQVDSQVTMMFWYRQQPGQSLTLIATANQGSEATYESGFVIDKFPISRPNLTFSTLTVSNMSPEDSSIYLCSVEAGDRTSSGNTIYFGEGSWLTVV.

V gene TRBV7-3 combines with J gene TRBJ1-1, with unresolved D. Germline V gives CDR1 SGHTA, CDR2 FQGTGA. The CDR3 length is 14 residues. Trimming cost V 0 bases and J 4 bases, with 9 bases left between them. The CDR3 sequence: CASSLTRASTEAFF. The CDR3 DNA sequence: TGTGCCAGCAGCTTAACGCGGGCTAGCACTGAAGCTTTCTTT.

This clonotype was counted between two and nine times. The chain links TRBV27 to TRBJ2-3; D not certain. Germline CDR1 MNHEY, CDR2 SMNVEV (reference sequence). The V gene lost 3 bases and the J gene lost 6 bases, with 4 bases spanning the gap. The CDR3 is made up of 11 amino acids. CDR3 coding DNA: TGTGCCAGCAGTTTGGAGGATACGCAGTATTTT. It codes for CASSLEDTQYF.

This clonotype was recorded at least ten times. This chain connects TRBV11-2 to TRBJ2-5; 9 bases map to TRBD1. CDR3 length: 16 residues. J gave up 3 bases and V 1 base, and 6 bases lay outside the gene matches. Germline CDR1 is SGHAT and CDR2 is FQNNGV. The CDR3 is CASSLARDRDKETQYF. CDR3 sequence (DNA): TGTGCCAGCAGCTTAGCACGGGACAGGGATAAAGAGACCCAGTACTTC.

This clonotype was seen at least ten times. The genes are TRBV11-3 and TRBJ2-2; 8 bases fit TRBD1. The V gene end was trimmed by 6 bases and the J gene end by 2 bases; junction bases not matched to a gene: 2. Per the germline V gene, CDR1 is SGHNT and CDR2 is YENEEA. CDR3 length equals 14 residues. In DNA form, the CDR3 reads TGTGCCAGCAGTGGACAGGGAAACACCGGGGAGCTGTTTTTT. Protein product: CASSGQGNTGELFF.

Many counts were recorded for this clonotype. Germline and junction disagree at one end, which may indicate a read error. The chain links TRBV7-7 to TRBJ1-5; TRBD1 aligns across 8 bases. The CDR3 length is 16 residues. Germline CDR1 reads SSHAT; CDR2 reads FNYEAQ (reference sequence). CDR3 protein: CASSLLDREKGQPQHF. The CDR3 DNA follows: TGTGCTAGCAGCTTGTTGGACAGGGAAAAAGGTCAGCCCCAGCATTTT.

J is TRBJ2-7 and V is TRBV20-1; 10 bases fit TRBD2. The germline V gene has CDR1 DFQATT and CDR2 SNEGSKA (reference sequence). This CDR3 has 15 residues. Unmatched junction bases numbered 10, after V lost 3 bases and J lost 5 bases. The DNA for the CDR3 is TGCAGTGCTAGCGGTAGCGGGAGGAAAGGGAACGAGCAGTACTTC. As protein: CSASGSGRKGNEQYF.

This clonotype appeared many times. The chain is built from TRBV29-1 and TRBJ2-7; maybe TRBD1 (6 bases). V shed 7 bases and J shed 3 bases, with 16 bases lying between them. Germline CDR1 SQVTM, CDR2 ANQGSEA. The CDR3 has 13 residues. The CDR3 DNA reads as TGCAGCGCACGCGACAGGAAATTCTACGAGCAGTACTTC. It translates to CSARDRKFYEQYF.

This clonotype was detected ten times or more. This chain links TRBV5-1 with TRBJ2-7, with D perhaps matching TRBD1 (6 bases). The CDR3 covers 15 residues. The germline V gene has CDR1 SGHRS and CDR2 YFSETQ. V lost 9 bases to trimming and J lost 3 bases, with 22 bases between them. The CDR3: CATKAPGQRLYEQYF. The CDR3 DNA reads TGCGCCACCAAAGCCCCTGGACAGCGCCTCTACGAGCAGTACTTC.

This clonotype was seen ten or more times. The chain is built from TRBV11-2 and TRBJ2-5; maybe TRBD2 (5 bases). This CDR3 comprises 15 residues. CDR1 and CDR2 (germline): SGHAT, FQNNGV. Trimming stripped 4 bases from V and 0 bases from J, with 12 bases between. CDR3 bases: TGTGCCAGCAGCTCCGAGCTAGCTAACCAAGAGACCCAGTACTTC. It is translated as CASSSELANQETQYF.

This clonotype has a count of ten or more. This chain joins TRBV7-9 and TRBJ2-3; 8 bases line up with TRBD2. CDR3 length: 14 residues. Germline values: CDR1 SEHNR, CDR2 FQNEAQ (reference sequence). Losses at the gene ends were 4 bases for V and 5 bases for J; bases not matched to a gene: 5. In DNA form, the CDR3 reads TGTGCCAGCAGCTACGGGGGGGCCGAAGATACGCAGTATTTT. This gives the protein CASSYGGAEDTQYF.

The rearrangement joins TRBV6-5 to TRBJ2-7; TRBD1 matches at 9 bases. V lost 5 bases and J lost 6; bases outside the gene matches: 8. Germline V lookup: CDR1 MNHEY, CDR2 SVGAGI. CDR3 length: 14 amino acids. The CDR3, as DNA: TGTGCCAGCAGTGTCCGGGACAGGGTGGCCGAGCAGTACTTC. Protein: CASSVRDRVAEQYF.

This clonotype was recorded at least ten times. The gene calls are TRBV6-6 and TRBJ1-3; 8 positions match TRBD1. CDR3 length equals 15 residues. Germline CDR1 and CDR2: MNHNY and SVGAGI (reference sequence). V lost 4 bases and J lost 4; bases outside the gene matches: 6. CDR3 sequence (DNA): TGTGCCAGCAGTTCGCTGGGACAGGCGGGAAACACCATATATTTT. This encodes CASSSLGQAGNTIYF.